A selection of T cell receptor beta chains follows, all from one sample in a study of cytomegalovirus exposure and HLA in healthy donors. Clones were sequenced by immunoSEQ multiplex PCR, and TCRdb holds only the in-frame ones, with some missing. The sample has 95,000 to 150,000 clones, approximately 80% seen once. Source material: PBMCs. These receptors all stem from a woman between 40 and 50 years old in good health and CMV-seronegative. Both conserved end residues are part of each CDR3. A D gene is named only where the DNA matches it firmly. Expanded clones get a size class; other rows say once, few or many, or leave the size out.

J gene | clone size | V gene | D gene | CDR3 DNA | CDR3 protein
TRBJ2-5 | . | TRBV7-9 | . | TGTTCCAGCAGTTTACAATCGGAGGGAGAGACCCAGTACTTC | CSSSLQSEGETQYF
TRBJ2-7 | . | TRBV28 | . | TGTGCCAGCAGTTCCATACAGGGAGCCACCTACGAGCAGTACTTC | CASSSIQGATYEQYF
TRBJ2-1 | . | TRBV29-1 | TRBD2 | TGCAGCGTTCAGGAGACTAGCGTTTACAATGAGCAGTTCTTC | CSVQETSVYNEQFF
TRBJ1-6 | . | TRBV2 | TRBD1 | TGTGCCAGCAGAACGGGACAGGGGGGTTTCTATAATTCACCCCTCCACTTT | CASRTGQGGFYNSPLHF
TRBJ2-7 | . | TRBV11-2 | TRBD1 | TGTGCCAGCAGCCCGACAGGGGGCAGTTCCTACGAGCAGTACTTC | CASSPTGGSSYEQYF
TRBJ2-5 | once | TRBV18 | . | TGTGCCAGCTCACCGAAAGGGGGAGAGACCCAGTACTTC | CASSPKGGETQYF
TRBJ1-2 | . | TRBV9 | TRBD1 | TGTGCCAGCAGCGTAGCCCCCGGACAGGCGACTGCTGTGGATCATGGCTACACCTTC | CASSVAPGQATAVDHGYTF
TRBJ1-2 | . | TRBV7-2 | TRBD1 | TGTGCCAGCAGCCCTTCTCCTACAGGGGGCAACTATGGCTACACCTTC | CASSPSPTGGNYGYTF
TRBJ1-2 | . | TRBV4-1 | . | TGCGCCAGCAGCCCCTCTCCAGGGCCTAACTATGGCTACACCTTC | CASSPSPGPNYGYTF
TRBJ2-1 | few | TRBV6-1 | TRBD2 | TGTGCCAGCAGTGGTCTCGGGGGGGCATACAATGAGCAGTTCTTC | CASSGLGGAYNEQFF
TRBJ2-7 | . | TRBV15 | . | TGTGCCACCAGCAGAATTCCACGGGGGTTAGGCTCCGAGCAGTACTTC | CATSRIPRGLGSEQYF
TRBJ2-7 | . | TRBV11-2 | . | TGTGCCAGCAGCTTTTTAGCGGCGTCCTACGAGCAGTACTTC | CASSFLAASYEQYF
TRBJ1-1 | . | TRBV5-4 | . | TGTGCCAGCAGCGCAGGGTCCACTGAAGCTTTCTTT | CASSAGSTEAFF
TRBJ1-2 | . | TRBV5-6 | TRBD1 | TGTGCCAGCAGCCCCGGGACAGGGGAAGGCTACACCTTC | CASSPGTGEGYTF
TRBJ2-3 | . | TRBV7-2 | TRBD2 | TGTGCCAGCAGCTCCACCTTAGCGGGAGGGCCGGTATTCCCAGATACGCAGTATTTT | CASSSTLAGGPVFPDTQYF
TRBJ2-1 | . | TRBV7-9 | . | TGTGCCAGCAGCTTAGCCCCGAATGAGCAGTTCTTC | CASSLAPNEQFF
TRBJ1-3 | . | TRBV28 | TRBD1 | TGTGCCAGCAGGGGGACAGGGCGAAACACCATATATTTT | CASRGTGRNTIYF
TRBJ2-2 | . | TRBV10-3 | . | TGTGCCATCAGTTTTGGGGCGGCGAACACCGGGGAGCTGTTTTTT | CAISFGAANTGELFF
TRBJ1-1 | . | TRBV7-9 | . | TGTGCCAGCAGCCCCTTCGGGGGGACTGAAGCTTTCTTT | CASSPFGGTEAFF
TRBJ1-1 | . | TRBV14 | TRBD1 | TGTGCCAGCAGCCAAGATAGTCGGCTGGCAGGGGGCGCGAGCACTGAAGCTTTCTTT | CASSQDSRLAGGASTEAFF
TRBJ2-3 | . | TRBV7-2 | TRBD2 | TGTGCCAGCAGCCAAGGGACTAGCGGGAGAAATACGCAGTATTTT | CASSQGTSGRNTQYF
TRBJ2-7 | . | TRBV5-6 | TRBD1 | TGTGCCAGCCGCCGAGGGACAGGGTCCTACGAGCAGTACTTC | CASRRGTGSYEQYF
TRBJ2-2 | . | TRBV14 | TRBD1 | TGTGCCAGCAGCTCTCTAGGGGGCTACACCGGGGAGCTGTTTTTT | CASSSLGGYTGELFF
TRBJ2-7 | . | TRBV5-1 | TRBD1 | TGCGCCAGCAGCTTGCCGGGACAGGGGTCCTACGAGCAGTACTTC | CASSLPGQGSYEQYF
TRBJ2-5 | . | TRBV4-1 | . | TGCGCCAGCAGCCAGGCCAGATGGGAGACCCAGTACTTC | CASSQARWETQYF
TRBJ1-1 | . | TRBV5-4 | . | TGTGCCAGCAGCTTGGTGCAGGGCACTGAAGCTTTCTTT | CASSLVQGTEAFF
TRBJ2-7 | . | TRBV18 | . | TGTGCCAGCTCACCGCATGTCAGCTACGAGCAGTACTTC | CASSPHVSYEQYF
TRBJ1-3 | . | TRBV28 | TRBD1 | TGTGCCAGCAGCTCCTGGGACAGTAGAAACACCATATATTTT | CASSSWDSRNTIYF
TRBJ2-7 | few | TRBV27 | TRBD1 | TGTGCCAGCAAGAGAACAGGGGGCGCCTACGAGCAGTACTTC | CASKRTGGAYEQYF
TRBJ2-5 | . | TRBV6-5 | . | TGTGCCAGCAGTTACTCTCGGGGACTTGAGTTAAAGTACTTC | CASSYSRGLELKYF
TRBJ2-7 | . | TRBV5-1 | TRBD2 | TGCGCCAGCAGCGGGCCTAGCGGGGCGCCCCTTTATACCTACGAGCAGTACTTC | CASSGPSGAPLYTYEQYF
TRBJ2-7 | . | TRBV19 | TRBD2 | TGTGCCAGTAGTAACATAGCGGGAGGGCCCTACGAGCAGTACTTC | CASSNIAGGPYEQYF
TRBJ2-7 | . | TRBV4-2 | TRBD1 | TGTGCCAGCAGGGTGGACAGGGGGCTGGGCGAGCAGTACTTC | CASRVDRGLGEQYF
TRBJ2-7 | . | TRBV2 | TRBD1 | TGTGCCAGCAGAACTACAGGGGGCTACGAGCAGTACTTC | CASRTTGGYEQYF
TRBJ1-1 | once | TRBV30 | . | TGTGCCTGGAGTGTAGGGCGGGGGATGAACACTGAAGCTTTCTTT | CAWSVGRGMNTEAFF
TRBJ1-2 | . | TRBV7-3 | . | TGTGCCAGCAGATCACCCGGTGGGGCTAGTGGCTACACCTTC | CASRSPGGASGYTF
TRBJ2-5 | . | TRBV5-4 | TRBD1 | TGTGCCAGCAGCTTCGGACAGGACAAAGAGACCCAGTACTTC | CASSFGQDKETQYF
TRBJ1-1 | . | TRBV9 | . | TGTGCCAGCAGCGTAGTAAGCAGGGTATACACTGAAGCTTTCTTT | CASSVVSRVYTEAFF
TRBJ2-3 | . | TRBV7-8 | . | TGTGCCAGCAGCCCGGCCGGGACTTGGAGCACAGATACGCAGTATTTT | CASSPAGTWSTDTQYF
TRBJ2-5 | . | TRBV6-6 | TRBD1 | TGTGCCAGCAGCGGGACAGGGGGCGACGAGACCCAGTACTTC | CASSGTGGDETQYF